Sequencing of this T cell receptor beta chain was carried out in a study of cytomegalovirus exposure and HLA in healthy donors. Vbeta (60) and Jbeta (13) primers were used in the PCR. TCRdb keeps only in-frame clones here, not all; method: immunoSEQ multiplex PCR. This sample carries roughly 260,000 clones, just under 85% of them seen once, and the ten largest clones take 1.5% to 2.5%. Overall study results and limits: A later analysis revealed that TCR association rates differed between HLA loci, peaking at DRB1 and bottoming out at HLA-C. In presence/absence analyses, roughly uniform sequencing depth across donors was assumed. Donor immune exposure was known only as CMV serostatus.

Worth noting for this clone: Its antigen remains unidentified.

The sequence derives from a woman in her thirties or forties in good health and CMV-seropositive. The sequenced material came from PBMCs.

CDR3 protein: CASTPRAGGIQETQYF. CDR3 DNA: TGTGCCAGCACCCCCCGGGCGGGAGGAATCCAAGAGACCCAGTACTTC. J is TRBJ2-5 and V is TRBV11-3, with 8 bases identical to TRBD2. In germline, CDR1 is SGHNT, CDR2 YENEEA. V gave up 7 bases and J gave up 1 base; unmatched junction bases: 11. The CDR3 extends over 16 amino acids. The full variable domain, with the rest looked up from reference TRBV11-3 and TRBJ2-5, is EAGVVQSPRYKIIEKKQPVAFWCNPISGHNTLYWYLQNLGQGPELLIRYENEEAVDDSQLPKDRFSAERLKGVDSTLKIQPAELGDSAVYLCASTPRAGGIQETQYFGPGTRLLVL.